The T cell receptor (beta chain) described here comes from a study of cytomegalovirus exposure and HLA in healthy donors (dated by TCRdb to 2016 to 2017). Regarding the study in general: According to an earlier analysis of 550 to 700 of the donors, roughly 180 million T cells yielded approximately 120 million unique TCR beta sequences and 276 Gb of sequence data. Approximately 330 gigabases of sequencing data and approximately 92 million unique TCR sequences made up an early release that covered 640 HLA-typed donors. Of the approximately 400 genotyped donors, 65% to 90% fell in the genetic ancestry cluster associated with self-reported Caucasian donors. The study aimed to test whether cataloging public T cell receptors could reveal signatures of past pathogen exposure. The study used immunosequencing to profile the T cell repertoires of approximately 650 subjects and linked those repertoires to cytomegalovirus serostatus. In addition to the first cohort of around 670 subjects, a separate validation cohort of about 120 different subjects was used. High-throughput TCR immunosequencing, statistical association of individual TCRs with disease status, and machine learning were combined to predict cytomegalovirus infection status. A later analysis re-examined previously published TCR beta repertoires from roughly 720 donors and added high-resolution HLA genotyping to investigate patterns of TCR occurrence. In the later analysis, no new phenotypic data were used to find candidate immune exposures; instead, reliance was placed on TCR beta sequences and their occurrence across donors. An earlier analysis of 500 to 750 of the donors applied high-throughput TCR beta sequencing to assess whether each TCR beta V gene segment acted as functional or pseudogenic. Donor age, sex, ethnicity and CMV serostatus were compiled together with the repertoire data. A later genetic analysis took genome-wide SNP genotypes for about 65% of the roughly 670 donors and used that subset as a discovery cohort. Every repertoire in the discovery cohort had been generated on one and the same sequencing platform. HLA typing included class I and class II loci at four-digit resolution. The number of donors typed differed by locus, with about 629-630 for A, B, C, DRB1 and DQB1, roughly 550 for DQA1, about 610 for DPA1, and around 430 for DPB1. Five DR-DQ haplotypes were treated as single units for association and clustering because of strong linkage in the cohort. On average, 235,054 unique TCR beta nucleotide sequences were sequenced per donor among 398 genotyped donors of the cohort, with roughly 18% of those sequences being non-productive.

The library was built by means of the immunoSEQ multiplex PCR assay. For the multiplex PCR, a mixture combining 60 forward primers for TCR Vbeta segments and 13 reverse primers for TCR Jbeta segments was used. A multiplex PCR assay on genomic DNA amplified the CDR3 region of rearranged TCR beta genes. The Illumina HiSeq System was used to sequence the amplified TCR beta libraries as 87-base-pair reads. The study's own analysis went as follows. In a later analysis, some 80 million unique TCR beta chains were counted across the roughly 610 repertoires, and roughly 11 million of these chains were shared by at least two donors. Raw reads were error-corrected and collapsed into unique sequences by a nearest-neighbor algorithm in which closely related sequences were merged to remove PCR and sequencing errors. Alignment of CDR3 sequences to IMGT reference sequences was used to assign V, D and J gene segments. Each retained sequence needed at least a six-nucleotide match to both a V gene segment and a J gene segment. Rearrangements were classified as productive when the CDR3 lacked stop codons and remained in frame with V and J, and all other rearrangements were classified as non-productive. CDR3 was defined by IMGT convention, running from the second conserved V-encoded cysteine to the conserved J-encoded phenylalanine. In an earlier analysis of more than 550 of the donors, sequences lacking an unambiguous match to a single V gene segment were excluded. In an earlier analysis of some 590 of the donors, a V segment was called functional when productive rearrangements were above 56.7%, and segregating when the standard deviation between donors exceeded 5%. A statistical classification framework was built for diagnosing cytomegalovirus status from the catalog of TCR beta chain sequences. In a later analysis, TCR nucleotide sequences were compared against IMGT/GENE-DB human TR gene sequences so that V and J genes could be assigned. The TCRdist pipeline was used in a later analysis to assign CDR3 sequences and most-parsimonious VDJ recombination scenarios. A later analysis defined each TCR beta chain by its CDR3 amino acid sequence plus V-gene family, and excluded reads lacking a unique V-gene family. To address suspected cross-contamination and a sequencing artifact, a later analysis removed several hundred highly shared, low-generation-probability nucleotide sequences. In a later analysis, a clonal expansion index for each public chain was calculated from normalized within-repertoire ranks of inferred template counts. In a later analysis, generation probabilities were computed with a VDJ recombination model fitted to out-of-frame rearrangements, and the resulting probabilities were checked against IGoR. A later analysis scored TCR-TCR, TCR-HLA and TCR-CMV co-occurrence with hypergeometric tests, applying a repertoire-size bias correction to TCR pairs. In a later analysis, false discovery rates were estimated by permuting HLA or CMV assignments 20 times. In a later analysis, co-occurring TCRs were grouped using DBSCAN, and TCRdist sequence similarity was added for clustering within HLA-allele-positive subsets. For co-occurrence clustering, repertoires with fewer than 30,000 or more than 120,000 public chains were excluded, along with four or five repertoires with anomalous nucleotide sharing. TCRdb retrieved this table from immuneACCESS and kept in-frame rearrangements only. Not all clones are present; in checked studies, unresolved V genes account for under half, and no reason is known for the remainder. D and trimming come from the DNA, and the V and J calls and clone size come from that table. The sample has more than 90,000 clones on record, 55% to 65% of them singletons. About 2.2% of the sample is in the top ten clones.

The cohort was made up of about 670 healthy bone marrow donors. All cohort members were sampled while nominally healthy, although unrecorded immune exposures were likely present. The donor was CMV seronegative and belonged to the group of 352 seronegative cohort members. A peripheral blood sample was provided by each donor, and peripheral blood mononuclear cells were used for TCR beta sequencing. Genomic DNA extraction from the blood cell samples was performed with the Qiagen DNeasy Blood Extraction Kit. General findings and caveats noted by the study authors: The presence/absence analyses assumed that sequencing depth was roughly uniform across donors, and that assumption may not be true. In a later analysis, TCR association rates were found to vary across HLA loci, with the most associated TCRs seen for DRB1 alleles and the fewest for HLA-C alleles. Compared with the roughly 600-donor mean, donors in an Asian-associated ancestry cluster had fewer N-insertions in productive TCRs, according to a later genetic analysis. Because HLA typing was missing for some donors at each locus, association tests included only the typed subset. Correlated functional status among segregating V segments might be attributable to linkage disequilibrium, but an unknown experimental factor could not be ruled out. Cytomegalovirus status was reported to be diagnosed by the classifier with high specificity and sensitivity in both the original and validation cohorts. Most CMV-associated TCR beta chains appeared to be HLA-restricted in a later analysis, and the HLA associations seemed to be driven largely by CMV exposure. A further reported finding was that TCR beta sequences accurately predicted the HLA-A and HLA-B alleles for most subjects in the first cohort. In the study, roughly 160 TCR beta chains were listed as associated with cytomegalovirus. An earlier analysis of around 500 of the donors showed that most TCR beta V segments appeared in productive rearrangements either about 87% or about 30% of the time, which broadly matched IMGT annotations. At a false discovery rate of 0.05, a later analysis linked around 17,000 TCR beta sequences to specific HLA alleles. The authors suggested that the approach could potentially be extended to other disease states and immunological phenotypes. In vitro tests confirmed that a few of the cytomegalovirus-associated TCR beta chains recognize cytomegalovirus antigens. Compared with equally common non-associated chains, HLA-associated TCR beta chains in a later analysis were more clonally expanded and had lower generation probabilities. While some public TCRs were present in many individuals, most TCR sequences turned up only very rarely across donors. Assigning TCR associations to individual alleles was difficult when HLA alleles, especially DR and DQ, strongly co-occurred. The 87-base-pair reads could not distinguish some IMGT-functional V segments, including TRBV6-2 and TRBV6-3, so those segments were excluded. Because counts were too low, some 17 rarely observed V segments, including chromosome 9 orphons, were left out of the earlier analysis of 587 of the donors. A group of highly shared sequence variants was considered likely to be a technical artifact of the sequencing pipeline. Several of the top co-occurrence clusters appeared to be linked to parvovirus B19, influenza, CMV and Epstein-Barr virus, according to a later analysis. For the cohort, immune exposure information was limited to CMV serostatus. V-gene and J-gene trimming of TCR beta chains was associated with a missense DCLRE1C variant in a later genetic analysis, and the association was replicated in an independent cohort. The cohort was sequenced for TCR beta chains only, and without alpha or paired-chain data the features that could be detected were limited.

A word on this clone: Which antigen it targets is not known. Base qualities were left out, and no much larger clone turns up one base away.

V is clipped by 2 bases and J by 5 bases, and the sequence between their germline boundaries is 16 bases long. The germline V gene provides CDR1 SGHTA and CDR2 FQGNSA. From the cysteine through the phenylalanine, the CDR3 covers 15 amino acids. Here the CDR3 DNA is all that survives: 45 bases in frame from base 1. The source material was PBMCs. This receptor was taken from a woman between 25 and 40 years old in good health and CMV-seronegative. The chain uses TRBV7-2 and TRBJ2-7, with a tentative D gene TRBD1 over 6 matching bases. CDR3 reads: CASSLSPQGSHEQYF. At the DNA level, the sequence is TGTGCCAGCAGCTTATCCCCACAGGGTAGCCACGAGCAGTACTTC.